Sequencing of this TCR beta chain was carried out in a study of blood T cell repertoires in COVID-19. About the study: Researchers got acute and convalescent COVID-19 samples from the United States, Italy and Spain. Nucleic acid was either cDNA or gDNA, and it came from T cells, B-cell-depleted T cells, or PBMCs.

Original processing methods: It was from reference gene primer amplification that nucleated cell counts were estimated. The data were produced by immunoSEQ multiplex PCR, yet TCRdb's version contains in-frame clones alone and is incomplete. V and J calls and clone size come straight from that table; D and trimming were deduced from the DNA. This table has about 46,000 clones, around 85% appearing once. It was during active infection that Seattle patients were enrolled and then longitudinally followed. The V end was cut by 6 bases, the J end by 2 bases, with 23 bases between. The CDR3 runs 17 residues. Per the germline V gene, CDR1 is SGHRS and CDR2 is YFSETQ.

The V call is TRBV5-1, the J call TRBJ1-2; D gene uncertain. The source is a woman older than 75 with COVID-19, enrolled during active disease. Sequenced sample: peripheral blood. DNA of the CDR3: TGCGCCAGCACCCCCTGGGCAGGTGTGATCCCGAACTATGGCTACACCTTC. This encodes CASTPWAGVIPNYGYTF.